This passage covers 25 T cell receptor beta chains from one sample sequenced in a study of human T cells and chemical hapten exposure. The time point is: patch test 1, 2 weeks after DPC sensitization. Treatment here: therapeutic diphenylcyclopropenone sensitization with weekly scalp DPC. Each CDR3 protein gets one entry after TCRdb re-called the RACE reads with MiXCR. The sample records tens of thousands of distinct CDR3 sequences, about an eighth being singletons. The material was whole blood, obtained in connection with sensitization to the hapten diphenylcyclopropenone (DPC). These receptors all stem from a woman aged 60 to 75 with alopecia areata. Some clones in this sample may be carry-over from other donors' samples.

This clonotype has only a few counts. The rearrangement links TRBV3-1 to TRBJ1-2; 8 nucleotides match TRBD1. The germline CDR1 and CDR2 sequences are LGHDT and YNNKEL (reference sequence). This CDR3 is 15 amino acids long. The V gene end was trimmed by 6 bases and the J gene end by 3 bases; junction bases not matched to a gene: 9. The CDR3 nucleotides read TGTGCCAGCAGTCAACGCGTGACAGGGGACTATGGCTACACCTTC. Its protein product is CASSQRVTGDYGYTF.

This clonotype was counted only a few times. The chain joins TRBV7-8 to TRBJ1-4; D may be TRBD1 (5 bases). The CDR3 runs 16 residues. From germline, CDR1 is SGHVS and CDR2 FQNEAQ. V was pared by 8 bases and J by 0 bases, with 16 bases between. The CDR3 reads CASGTGTSATNEKLFF. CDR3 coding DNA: TGTGCCAGCGGGACCGGGACGTCGGCAACTAATGAAAAACTGTTTTTT.

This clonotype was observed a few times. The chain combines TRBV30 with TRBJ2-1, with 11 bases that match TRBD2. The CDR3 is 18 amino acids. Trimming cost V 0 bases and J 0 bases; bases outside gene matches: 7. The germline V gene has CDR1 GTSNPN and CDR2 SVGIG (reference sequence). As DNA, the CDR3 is TGTGCCTGGAGTGTACTAGCGGGGGCCTTGAGCTCCTACAATGAGCAGTTCTTC. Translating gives CAWSVLAGALSSYNEQFF.

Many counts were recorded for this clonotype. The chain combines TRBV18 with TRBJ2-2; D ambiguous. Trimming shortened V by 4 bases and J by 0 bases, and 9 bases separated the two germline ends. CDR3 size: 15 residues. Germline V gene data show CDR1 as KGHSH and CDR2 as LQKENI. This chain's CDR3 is CASSRREPNTGELFF. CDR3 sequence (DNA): TGTGCCAGCTCACGCCGAGAGCCGAACACCGGGGAGCTGTTTTTT.

The CDR3 DNA reads TGTGCCAGCAGCCCCTGGACTAGCGACTACAATGAGCAGTTCTTC. It translates to CASSPWTSDYNEQFF. V is TRBV9 and J is TRBJ2-1; 9 nucleotides line up with TRBD2. Trimming cost V 4 bases and J 3 bases; bases outside gene matches: 5. This CDR3 region has 15 residues. Germline lookup yields CDR1 SGDLS and CDR2 YYNGEE.

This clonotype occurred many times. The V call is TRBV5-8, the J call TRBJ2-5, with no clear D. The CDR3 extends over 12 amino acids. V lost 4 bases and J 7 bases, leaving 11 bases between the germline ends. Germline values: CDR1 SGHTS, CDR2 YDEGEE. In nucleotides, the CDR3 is TGTGCCAGCAGCCCCAACACACCGACCCAGTACTTC. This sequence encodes CASSPNTPTQYF.

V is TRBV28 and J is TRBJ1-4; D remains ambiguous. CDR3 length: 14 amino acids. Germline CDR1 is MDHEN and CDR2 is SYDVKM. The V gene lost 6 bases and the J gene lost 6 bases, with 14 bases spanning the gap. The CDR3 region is CASRTVRVDEKLFF. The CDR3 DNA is TGTGCCAGCAGAACAGTAAGGGTTGATGAAAAACTGTTTTTT.

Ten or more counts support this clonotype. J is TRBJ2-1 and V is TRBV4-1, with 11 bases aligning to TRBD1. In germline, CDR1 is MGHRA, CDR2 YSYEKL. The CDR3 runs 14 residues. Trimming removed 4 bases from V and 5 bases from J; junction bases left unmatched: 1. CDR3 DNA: TGCGCCAGCAGCCGGGGACAGGGGGACAATGAGCAGTTCTTC. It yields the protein CASSRGQGDNEQFF.

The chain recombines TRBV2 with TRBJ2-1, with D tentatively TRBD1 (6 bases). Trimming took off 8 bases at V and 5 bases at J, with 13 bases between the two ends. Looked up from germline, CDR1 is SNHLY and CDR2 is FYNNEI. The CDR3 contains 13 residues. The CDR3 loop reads CASGGTVHNEQFF. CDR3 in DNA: TGTGCCAGCGGGGGCACAGTCCACAATGAGCAGTTCTTC. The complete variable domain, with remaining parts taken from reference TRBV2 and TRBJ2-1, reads EPEVTQTPSHQVTQMGQEVILRCVPISNHLYFYWYRQILGQKVEFLVSFYNNEISEKSEIFDDQFSVERPDGSNFTLKIRSTKLEDSAMYFCASGGTVHNEQFFGPGTRLTVL.

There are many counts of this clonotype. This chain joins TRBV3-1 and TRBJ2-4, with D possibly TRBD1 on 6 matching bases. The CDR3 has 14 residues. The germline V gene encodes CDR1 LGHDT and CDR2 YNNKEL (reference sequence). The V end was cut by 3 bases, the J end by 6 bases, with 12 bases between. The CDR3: CASSQAGERNIQYF. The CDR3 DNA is TGTGCCAGCAGCCAGGCAGGGGAGAGAAACATTCAGTACTTC.

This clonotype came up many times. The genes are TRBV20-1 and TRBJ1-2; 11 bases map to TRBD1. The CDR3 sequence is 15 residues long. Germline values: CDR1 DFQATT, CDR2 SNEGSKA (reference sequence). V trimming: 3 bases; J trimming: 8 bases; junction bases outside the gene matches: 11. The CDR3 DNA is TGCAGTGCTAGCTCCTCCACCGGGACAGGGGGGGGCTACACCTTC. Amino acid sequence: CSASSSTGTGGGYTF.

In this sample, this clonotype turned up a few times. The CDR3 DNA is TGTGCCAGCGGCCCCTCGACGGGGGGCACAGATACGCAGTATTTT. Its translation is CASGPSTGGTDTQYF. This chain joins TRBV11-1 and TRBJ2-3, with D tentatively TRBD2 (6 bases). The CDR3 is made up of 15 amino acids. V lost 8 bases and J lost 1, with 16 bases in between. CDR1 and CDR2 (germline): SGHAT, FQDESV (reference sequence).

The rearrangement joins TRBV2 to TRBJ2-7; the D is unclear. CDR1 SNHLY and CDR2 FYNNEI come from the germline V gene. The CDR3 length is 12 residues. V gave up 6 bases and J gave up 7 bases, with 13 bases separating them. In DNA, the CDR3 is TGTGCCAGCAGAAAATCGGTGGGGGAGCAGTACTTC. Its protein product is CASRKSVGEQYF.

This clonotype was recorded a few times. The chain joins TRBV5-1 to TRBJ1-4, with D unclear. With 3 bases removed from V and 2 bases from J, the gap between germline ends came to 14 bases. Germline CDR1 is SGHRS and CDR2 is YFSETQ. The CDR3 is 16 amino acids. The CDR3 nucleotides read TGCGCCAGCAGCTCCATGGCCGGCAGCACTAATGAAAAACTGTTTTTT. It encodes CASSSMAGSTNEKLFF. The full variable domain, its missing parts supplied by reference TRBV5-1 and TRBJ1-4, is KAGVTQTPRYLIKTRGQQVTLSCSPISGHRSVSWYQQTPGQGLQFLFEYFSETQRNKGNFPGRFSGRQFSNSRSEMNVSTLELGDSALYLCASSSMAGSTNEKLFFGSGTQLSVL.

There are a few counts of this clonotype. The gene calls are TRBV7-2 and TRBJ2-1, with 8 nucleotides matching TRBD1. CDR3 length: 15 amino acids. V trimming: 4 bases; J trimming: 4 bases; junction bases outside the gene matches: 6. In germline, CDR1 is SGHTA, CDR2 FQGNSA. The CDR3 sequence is CASSSTGTGYNEQFF. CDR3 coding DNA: TGTGCCAGCAGCTCGACCGGGACAGGATACAATGAGCAGTTCTTC. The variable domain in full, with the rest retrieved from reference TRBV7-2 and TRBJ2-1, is GAGVSQSPSNKVTEKGKDVELRCDPISGHTALYWYRQSLGQGLEFLIYFQGNSAPDKSGLPSDRFSAERTGGSVSTLTIQRTQQEDSAVYLCASSSTGTGYNEQFFGPGTRLTVL.

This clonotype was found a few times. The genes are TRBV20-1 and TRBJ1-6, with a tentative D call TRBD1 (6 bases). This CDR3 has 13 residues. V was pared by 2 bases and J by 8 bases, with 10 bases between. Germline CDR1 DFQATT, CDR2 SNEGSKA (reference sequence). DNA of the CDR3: TGCAGTGCTAGACTGGACAGAGATTCACCCCTCCACTTT. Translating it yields CSARLDRDSPLHF.

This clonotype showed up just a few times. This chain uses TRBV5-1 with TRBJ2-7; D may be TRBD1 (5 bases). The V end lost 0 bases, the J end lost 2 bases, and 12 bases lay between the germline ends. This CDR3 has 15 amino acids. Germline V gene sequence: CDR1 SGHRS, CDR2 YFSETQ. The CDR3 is CASSLGTGSPYEQYF. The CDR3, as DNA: TGCGCCAGCAGCTTGGGTACAGGCTCCCCCTACGAGCAGTACTTC.

CDR3 residues: CASSVGTGPNTEAFF. As DNA, the CDR3 is TGTGCCAGCAGCGTAGGCACAGGCCCGAACACTGAAGCTTTCTTT. The J gene is TRBJ1-1, the V gene TRBV9, with D perhaps matching TRBD1 (5 bases). The CDR3 is 15 residues long. Germline-derived CDR1 and CDR2 are SGDLS and YYNGEE. Trimming pared 0 bases from V and 1 base from J, leaving 10 bases between.

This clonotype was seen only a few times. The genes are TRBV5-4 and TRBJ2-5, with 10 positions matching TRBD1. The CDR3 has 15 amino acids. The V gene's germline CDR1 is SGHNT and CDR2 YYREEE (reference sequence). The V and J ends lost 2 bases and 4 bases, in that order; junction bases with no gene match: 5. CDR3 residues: CASSFRQGAGETQYF. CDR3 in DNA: TGTGCCAGCAGCTTCAGACAGGGGGCAGGAGAGACCCAGTACTTC. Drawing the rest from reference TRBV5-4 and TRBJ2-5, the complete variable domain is ETGVTQSPTHLIKTRGQQVTLRCSSQSGHNTVSWYQQALGQGPQFIFQYYREEENGRGNFPPRFSGLQFPNYSSELNVNALELDDSALYLCASSFRQGAGETQYFGPGTRLLVL.

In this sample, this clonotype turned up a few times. CDR3 sequence reads: CSARTGLEVEAFF. CDR3 nucleotide sequence: TGCAGTGCTAGGACAGGCCTCGAGGTTGAAGCTTTCTTT. The chain is built from TRBV20-1 and TRBJ1-1; D perhaps matches TRBD1 (6 bases). CDR1 is DFQATT, CDR2 SNEGSKA, per germline (reference sequence). The CDR3 runs to 13 residues. Trimming shortened V by 3 bases and J by 7 bases, and 15 bases separated the two germline ends.

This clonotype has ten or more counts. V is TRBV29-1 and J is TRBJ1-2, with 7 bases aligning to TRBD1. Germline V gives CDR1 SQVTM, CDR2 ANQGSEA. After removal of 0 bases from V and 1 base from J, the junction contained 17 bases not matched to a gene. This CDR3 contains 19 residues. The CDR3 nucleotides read TGCAGCGTTGAAGACACCTCAACACAGACAGGGTTTGATAACTATGGCTACACCTTC. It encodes CSVEDTSTQTGFDNYGYTF. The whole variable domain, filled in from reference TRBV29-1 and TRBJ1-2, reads SAVISQKPSRDICQRGTSLTIQCQVDSQVTMMFWYRQQPGQSLTLIATANQGSEATYESGFVIDKFPISRPNLTFSTLTVSNMSPEDSSIYLCSVEDTSTQTGFDNYGYTFGSGTRLTVV.

The CDR3 DNA is TGCAGCGCCGGCTCACACACAGATACGCAGTATTTT. Its protein product is CSAGSHTDTQYF. The chain is built from TRBV29-1 and TRBJ2-3; no clear D gene. Deletions cut 7 bases from V and 2 bases from J, with 10 bases between. Germline loops: CDR1 SQVTM, CDR2 ANQGSEA. The length of the CDR3 is 12 residues.

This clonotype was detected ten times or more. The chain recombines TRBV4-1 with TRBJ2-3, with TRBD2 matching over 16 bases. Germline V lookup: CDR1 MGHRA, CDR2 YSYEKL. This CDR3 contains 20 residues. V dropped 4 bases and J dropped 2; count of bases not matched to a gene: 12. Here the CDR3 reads CASSRGLAGGHTYLTDTQYF. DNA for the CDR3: TGCGCCAGCAGCCGGGGACTAGCGGGGGGGCACACATATCTCACAGATACGCAGTATTTT.

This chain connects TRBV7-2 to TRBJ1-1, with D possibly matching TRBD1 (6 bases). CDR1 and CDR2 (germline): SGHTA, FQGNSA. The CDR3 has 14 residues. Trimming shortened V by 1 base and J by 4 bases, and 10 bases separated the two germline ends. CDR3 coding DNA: TGTGCCAGCAGCTTAGTGTCCAGGGGCACTGAAGCTTTCTTT. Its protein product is CASSLVSRGTEAFF. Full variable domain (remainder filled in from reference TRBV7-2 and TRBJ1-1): GAGVSQSPSNKVTEKGKDVELRCDPISGHTALYWYRQSLGQGLEFLIYFQGNSAPDKSGLPSDRFSAERTGGSVSTLTIQRTQQEDSAVYLCASSLVSRGTEAFFGQGTRLTVV.

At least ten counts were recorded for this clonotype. The DNA of the CDR3 is TGTGCCAGCAGCCCCAGGGGGGGTGGGGTTGATGGCTACACCTTC. Protein: CASSPRGGGVDGYTF. The V and J genes are TRBV7-6 and TRBJ1-2; 7 bases fit TRBD1. The trim removed 5 bases at V and 6 bases at J, leaving 12 bases unmatched. The CDR3 has 15 residues. Germline lookup yields CDR1 SGHVS and CDR2 FNYEAQ.